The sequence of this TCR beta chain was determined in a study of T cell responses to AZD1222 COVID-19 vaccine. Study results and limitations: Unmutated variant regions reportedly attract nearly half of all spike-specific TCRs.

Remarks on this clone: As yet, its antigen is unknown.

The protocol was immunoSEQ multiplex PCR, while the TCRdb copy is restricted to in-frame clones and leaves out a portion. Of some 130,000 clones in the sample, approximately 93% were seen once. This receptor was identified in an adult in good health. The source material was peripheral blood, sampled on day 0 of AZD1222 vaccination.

The CDR3 DNA sequence: TGTGCCAGCTCACCAGACGGTAACTCTGGAAACACCATATATTTT. It codes for CASSPDGNSGNTIYF. The chain carries TRBV18 and TRBJ1-3; D gene unclear. Per germline, CDR1 KGHSH and CDR2 LQKENI. Trimming removed 2 bases from V and 0 bases from J, with 8 bases in between. This CDR3 region has 15 residues.